Listed here are 10 T cell receptor beta chains from one sample, sequenced in a study of cytomegalovirus exposure and HLA in healthy donors. Primers: 60 Vbeta forward and 13 Jbeta reverse. TCRdb's copy holds only in-frame clones and misses some; the assay was immunoSEQ multiplex PCR. The data contain over 80,000 clones, 60% to 75% of them singletons. The sequenced material came from PBMCs. The source of these receptors is an older woman in good health and CMV-seropositive.

The chain links TRBV4-1 to TRBJ2-3; possibly TRBD2 for D (6 bases). The germline gives CDR1 MGHRA, CDR2 YSYEKL. V lost 0 bases and J lost 2, with 15 bases in between. CDR3 size: 17 residues. The CDR3 DNA is TGCGCCAGCAGCCAAGATATCGGCCGGAGGGACACAGATACGCAGTATTTT. Translated: CASSQDIGRRDTDTQYF.

The rearrangement uses TRBV10-3 and TRBJ2-1; TRBD2 aligns across 8 bases. This CDR3 comprises 14 residues. After removal of 7 bases from V and 4 bases from J, the junction contained 6 bases not matched to a gene. CDR1 and CDR2 from the germline V gene are ENHRY and SYGVKD. The CDR3 region is CAIMSRGDYNEQFF. In nucleotides, the CDR3 is TGTGCCATCATGTCGCGGGGGGATTACAATGAGCAGTTCTTC.

This clone was observed a few times. The gene calls are TRBV10-3 and TRBJ2-2, with 10 bases fitting TRBD2. Germline CDR1 is ENHRY and CDR2 is SYGVKD. This CDR3 comprises 17 residues. The V segment lost 4 bases and the J segment 2 bases; nucleotides outside the gene matches: 7. CDR3 amino acids: CAISGPLAGVNTGELFF. The CDR3 region has the DNA TGTGCCATCAGTGGGCCTCTAGCGGGAGTTAACACCGGGGAGCTGTTTTTT.

The chain uses TRBV10-1 and TRBJ1-1; the D gene is possibly TRBD1 (6 bases). The CDR3 spans 12 residues. V was clipped by 8 bases and J by 11 bases, with 18 bases between them. The germline V gene has CDR1 WNHNN and CDR2 SYGVQD (reference sequence). The CDR3 is CASRQVGKRAFF. The CDR3 coding sequence is TGCGCCAGCCGACAGGTCGGGAAGAGGGCTTTCTTT.

The chain employs TRBV7-2 and TRBJ2-7, with 11 bases fitting TRBD1. Losses at the gene ends were 5 bases for V and 5 bases for J; bases not matched to a gene: 8. The CDR3 spans 15 residues. Per germline, CDR1 SGHTA and CDR2 FQGNSA. The CDR3 is CASSDRDRGGDEQYF. Written as DNA, the CDR3 is TGTGCCAGCAGCGACCGGGACAGGGGGGGTGACGAGCAGTACTTC.

V usage is TRBV6-1 and J usage is TRBJ1-6; D is unresolved. This CDR3 spans 12 amino acids. V lost 4 bases, J lost 18 bases, and 16 bases lay in between. Germline CDR1 is MNHNS and CDR2 is SASEGT. The CDR3 bases are TGTGCCAGCAGTGGGGCACCAGTGACACCCCACTTT. Protein: CASSGAPVTPHF.

To note about this clone: An end of the junction differs from the germline gene, which may be a read error. The rearrangement joins TRBV4-2 to TRBJ2-5; 7 positions match TRBD1. Per germline, CDR1 LGHNA and CDR2 YNFKEQ. The CDR3 sequence is 14 residues long. In DNA form, the CDR3 reads TGTGCCAGCAGCCCTGGGGACAGCCAAGAGGCCCAGTACTTC. Its protein product is CASSPGDSQEAQYF.

The V gene is TRBV29-1, the J gene TRBJ2-7; 7 nucleotides agree with TRBD1. Germline values: CDR1 SQVTM, CDR2 ANQGSEA. The V segment lost 6 bases and the J segment 0 bases; nucleotides outside the gene matches: 8. The CDR3 loop spans 14 amino acids. CDR3 loop: CSVAFDRVSYEQYF. The CDR3 DNA follows: TGCAGCGTCGCTTTTGACAGGGTCTCCTACGAGCAGTACTTC.

This chain links TRBV6-5 with TRBJ2-7, with D hard to call. CDR1 and CDR2 from the germline V gene are MNHEY and SVGAGI. The CDR3 covers 14 residues. Trimming removed 7 bases from V and 0 bases from J, with 13 bases in between. The DNA for the CDR3 is TGTGCCAGCACGGCCGCGGCGAGCTCCTACGAGCAGTACTTC. Its translation is CASTAAASSYEQYF.

V and J are TRBV7-6 and TRBJ2-5; TRBD2 aligns across 7 bases. The assigned J gene may be wrong: the sequence end matches TRBJ2-7 better. The CDR3 covers 16 residues. Germline-derived CDR1 and CDR2 are SGHVS and FNYEAQ. The CDR3 region is CASSLGGGDGGYEQYF. The CDR3 DNA reads TGTGCCAGCAGCTTAGGGGGAGGGGATGGGGGCTACGAGCAGTACTTC.